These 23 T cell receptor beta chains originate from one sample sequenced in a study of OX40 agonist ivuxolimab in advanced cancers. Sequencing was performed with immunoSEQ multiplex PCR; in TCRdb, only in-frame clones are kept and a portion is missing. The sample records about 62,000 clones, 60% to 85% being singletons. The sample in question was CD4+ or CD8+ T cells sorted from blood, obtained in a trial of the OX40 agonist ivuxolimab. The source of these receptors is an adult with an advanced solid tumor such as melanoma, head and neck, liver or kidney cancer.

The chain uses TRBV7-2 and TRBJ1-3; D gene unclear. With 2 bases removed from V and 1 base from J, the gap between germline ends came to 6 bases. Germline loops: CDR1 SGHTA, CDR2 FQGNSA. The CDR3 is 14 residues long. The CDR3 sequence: CASSLKVSGNTIYF. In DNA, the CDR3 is TGTGCCAGCAGCTTAAAAGTGTCTGGAAACACCATATATTTT.

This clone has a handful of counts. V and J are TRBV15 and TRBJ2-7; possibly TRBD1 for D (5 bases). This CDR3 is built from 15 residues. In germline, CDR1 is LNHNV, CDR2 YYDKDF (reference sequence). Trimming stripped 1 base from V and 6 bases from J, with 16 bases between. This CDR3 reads CATSRGNSGSGEQYF. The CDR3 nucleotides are TGTGCCACCAGCAGAGGGAATTCAGGGTCGGGCGAGCAGTACTTC.

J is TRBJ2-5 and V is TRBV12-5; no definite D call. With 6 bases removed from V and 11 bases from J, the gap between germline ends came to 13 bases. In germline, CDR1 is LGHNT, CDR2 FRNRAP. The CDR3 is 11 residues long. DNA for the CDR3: TGTGCTAGTGGACAGCCCCTGGAGCAGTACTTC. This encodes CASGQPLEQYF.

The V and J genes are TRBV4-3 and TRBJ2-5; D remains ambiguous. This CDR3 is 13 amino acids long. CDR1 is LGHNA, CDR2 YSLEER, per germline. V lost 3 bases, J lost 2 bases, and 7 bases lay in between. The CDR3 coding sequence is TGCGCCAGCAGCCACAGAGATCAAGAGACCCAGTACTTC. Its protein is CASSHRDQETQYF.

The CDR3, as DNA: TGTGCCAGCAGTCCTAACCCCCGGGGTGGCTACACCTTC. Its protein product is CASSPNPRGGYTF. The rearrangement uses TRBV27 and TRBJ1-2; no reliable D call. Germline CDR1 is MNHEY and CDR2 is SMNVEV (reference sequence). V was clipped by 5 bases and J by 7 bases, with 14 bases between them. This CDR3 is built from 13 residues.

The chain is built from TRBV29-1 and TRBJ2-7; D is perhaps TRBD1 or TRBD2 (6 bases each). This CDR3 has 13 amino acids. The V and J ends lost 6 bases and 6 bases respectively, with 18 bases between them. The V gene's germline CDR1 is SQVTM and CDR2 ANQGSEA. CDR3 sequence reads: CSVRDTKLAEQYF. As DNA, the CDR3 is TGCAGCGTGCGGGACACCAAATTAGCCGAGCAGTACTTC.

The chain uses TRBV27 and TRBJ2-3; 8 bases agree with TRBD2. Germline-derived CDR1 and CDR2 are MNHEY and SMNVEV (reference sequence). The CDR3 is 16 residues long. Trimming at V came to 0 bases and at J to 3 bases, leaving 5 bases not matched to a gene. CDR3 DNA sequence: TGTGCCAGCAGTTTATCGATTAGCGGGGTGACAGATACGCAGTATTTT. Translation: CASSLSISGVTDTQYF.

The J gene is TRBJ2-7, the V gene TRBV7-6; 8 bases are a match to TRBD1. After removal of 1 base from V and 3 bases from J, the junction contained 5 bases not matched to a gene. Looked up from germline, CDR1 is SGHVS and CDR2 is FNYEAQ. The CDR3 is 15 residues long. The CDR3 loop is CASSLGAGGIYEQYF. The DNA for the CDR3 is TGTGCCAGCAGCTTAGGGGCAGGGGGCATCTACGAGCAGTACTTC. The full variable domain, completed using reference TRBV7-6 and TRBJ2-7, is GAGVSQSPRYKVTKRGQDVALRCDPISGHVSLYWYRQALGQGPEFLTYFNYEAQQDKSGLPNDRFSAERPEGSISTLTIQRTEQRDSAMYRCASSLGAGGIYEQYFGPGTRLTVT.

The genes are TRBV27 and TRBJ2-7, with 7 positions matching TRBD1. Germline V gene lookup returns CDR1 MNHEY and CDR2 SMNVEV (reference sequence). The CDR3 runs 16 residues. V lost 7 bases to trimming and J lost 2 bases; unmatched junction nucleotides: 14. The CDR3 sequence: CASNATPDRAAYEQYF. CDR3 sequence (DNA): TGTGCCAGCAATGCCACCCCCGACAGGGCGGCCTACGAGCAGTACTTC.

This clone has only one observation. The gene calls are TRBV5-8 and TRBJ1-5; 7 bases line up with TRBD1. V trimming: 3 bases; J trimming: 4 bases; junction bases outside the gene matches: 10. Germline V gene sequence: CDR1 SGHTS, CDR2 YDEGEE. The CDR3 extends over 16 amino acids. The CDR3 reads CASSSNRGFVNQPQHF. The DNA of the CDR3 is TGTGCCAGCAGCTCGAACAGGGGCTTTGTTAATCAGCCCCAGCATTTT.

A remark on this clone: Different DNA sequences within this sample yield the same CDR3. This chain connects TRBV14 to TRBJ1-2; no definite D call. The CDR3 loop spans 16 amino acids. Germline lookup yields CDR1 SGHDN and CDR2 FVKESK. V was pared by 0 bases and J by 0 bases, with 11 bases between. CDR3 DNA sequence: TGTGCCAGCAGCCAAGACGGACTGATAGCTAACTATGGCTACACCTTC. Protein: CASSQDGLIANYGYTF.

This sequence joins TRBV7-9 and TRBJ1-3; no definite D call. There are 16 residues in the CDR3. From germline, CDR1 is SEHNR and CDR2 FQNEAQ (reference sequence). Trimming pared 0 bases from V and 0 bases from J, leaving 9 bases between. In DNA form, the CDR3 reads TGTGCCAGCAGCTTAGCGCTGGGAACCTCTGGAAACACCATATATTTT. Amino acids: CASSLALGTSGNTIYF.

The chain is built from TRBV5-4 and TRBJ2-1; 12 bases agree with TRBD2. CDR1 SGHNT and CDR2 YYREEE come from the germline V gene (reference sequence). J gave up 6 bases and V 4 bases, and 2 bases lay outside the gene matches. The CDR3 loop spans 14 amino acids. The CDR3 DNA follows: TGTGCCAGCAGCCCTAGCGGGGGGGCCAATGAGCAGTTCTTC. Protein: CASSPSGGANEQFF.

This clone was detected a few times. In DNA, the CDR3 is TGTGCCAGCAGCTTCGAAGGCGTTGGCACAGATACGCAGTATTTT. Translating gives CASSFEGVGTDTQYF. The V call is TRBV7-9, the J call TRBJ2-3; D not certain. Germline-derived CDR1 and CDR2 are SEHNR and FQNEAQ (reference sequence). The CDR3 totals 15 residues. Trimming removed 3 bases at V and 1 base at J, with 11 bases between.

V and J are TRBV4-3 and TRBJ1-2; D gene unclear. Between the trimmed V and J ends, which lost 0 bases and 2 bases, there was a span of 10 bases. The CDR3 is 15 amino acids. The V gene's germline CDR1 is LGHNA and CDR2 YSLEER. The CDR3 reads CASSQDRPDNYGYTF. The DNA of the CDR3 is TGCGCCAGCAGCCAAGATCGTCCAGACAACTATGGCTACACCTTC.

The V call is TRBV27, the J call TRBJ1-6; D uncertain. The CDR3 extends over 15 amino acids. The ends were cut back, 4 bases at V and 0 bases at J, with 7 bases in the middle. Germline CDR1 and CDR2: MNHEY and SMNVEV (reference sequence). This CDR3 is CASSSQSSYNSPLHF. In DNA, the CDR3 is TGTGCCAGCAGTTCCCAGAGCTCCTATAATTCACCCCTCCACTTT.

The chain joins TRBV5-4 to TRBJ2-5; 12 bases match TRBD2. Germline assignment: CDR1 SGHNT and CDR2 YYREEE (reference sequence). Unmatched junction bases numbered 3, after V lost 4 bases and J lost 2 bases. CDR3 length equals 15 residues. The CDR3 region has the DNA TGTGCCAGCAGCCGGGGACTAGCGGGTCAAGAGACCCAGTACTTC. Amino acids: CASSRGLAGQETQYF.

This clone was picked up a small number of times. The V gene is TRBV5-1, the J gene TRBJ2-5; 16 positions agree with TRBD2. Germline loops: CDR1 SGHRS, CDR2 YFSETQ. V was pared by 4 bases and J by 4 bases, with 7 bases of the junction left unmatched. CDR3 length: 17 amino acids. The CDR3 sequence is CASSPGLAGGPGETQYF. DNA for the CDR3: TGCGCCAGCAGCCCGGGACTAGCGGGAGGGCCTGGAGAGACCCAGTACTTC.

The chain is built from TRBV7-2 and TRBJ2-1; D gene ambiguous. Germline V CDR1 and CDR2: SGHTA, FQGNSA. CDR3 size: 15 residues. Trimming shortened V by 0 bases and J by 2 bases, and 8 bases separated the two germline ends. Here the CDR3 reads CASSLAREAYNEQFF. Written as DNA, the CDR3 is TGTGCCAGCAGCTTAGCCAGAGAAGCCTACAATGAGCAGTTCTTC.

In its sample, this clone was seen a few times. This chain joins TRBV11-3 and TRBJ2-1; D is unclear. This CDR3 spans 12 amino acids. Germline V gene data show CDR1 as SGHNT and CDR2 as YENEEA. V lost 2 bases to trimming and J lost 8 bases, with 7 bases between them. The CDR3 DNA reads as TGTGCCAGCAGCTTACATCTGGATGAGCAGTTCTTC. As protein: CASSLHLDEQFF. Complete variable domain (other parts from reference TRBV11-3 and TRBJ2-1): EAGVVQSPRYKIIEKKQPVAFWCNPISGHNTLYWYLQNLGQGPELLIRYENEEAVDDSQLPKDRFSAERLKGVDSTLKIQPAELGDSAVYLCASSLHLDEQFFGPGTRLTVL.

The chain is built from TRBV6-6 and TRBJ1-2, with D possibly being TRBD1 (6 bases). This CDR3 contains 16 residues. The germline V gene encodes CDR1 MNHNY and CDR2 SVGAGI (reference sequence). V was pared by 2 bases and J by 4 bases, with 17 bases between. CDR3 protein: CASSYLGAGDAYGYTF. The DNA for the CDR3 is TGTGCCAGCAGTTACCTGGGGGCAGGGGACGCCTATGGCTACACCTTC.

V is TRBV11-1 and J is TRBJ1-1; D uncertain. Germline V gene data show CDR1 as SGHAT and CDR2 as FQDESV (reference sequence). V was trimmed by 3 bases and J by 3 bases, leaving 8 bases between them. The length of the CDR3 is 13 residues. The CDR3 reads CASSFVTDTEAFF. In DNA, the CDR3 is TGTGCCAGCAGCTTTGTAACAGACACTGAAGCTTTCTTT.

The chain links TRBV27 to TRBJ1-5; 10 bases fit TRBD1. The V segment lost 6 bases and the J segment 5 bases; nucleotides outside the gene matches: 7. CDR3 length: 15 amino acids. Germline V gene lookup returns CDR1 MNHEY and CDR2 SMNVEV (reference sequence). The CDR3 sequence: CASRGGQGRHQPQHF. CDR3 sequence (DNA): TGTGCCAGCAGGGGGGGACAGGGGCGCCATCAGCCCCAGCATTTT.